The 32 T cell receptor beta chains listed next were all sequenced from one sample in a study of cytomegalovirus exposure and HLA in healthy donors. This PCR relied on a set of 60 Vbeta primers and 13 Jbeta primers. Assay used: immunoSEQ multiplex PCR; TCRdb lists only in-frame clones, some missing. Of roughly 120,000 clones detected, 70% to 80% appear once; the ten largest clones hold 1.9%. The sample taken for sequencing was PBMCs. Every receptor here comes from a man aged 50 to 59 in good health and CMV-seronegative.

The V call is TRBV9, the J call TRBJ2-3; 12 bases are shared with TRBD2. The germline V gene encodes CDR1 SGDLS and CDR2 YYNGEE. This CDR3 has 19 residues. After removal of 0 bases from V and 0 bases from J, the junction contained 8 bases not matched to a gene. The CDR3 spells CASSVARLAGGPSTDTQYF. The CDR3 DNA is TGTGCCAGCAGCGTAGCTCGGCTAGCGGGGGGGCCTAGCACAGATACGCAGTATTTT. Drawing the rest from reference TRBV9 and TRBJ2-3, the complete variable domain is DSGVTQTPKHLITATGQRVTLRCSPRSGDLSVYWYQQSLDQGLQFLIQYYNGEERAKGNILERFSAQQFPDLHSELNLSSLELGDSALYFCASSVARLAGGPSTDTQYFGPGTRLTVL.

This sequence joins TRBV7-8 and TRBJ1-2; no clear D. V was clipped by 1 base and J by 2 bases, with 8 bases between them. Germline V gives CDR1 SGHVS, CDR2 FQNEAQ. The CDR3 is made up of 14 amino acids. CDR3 DNA sequence: TGTGCCAGCAGCTTAGAGGCCAGGAACTATGGCTACACCTTC. Translating gives CASSLEARNYGYTF.

The CDR3 region has the DNA TGTGCCAGCAGCTTACGACAGCACACTGAAGCTTTCTTT. Translated, it gives CASSLRQHTEAFF. The chain carries TRBV7-2 and TRBJ1-1; TRBD1 is a possible D gene (5 bases). Between the trimmed V and J ends, which lost 2 bases and 3 bases, there was a span of 7 bases. CDR3 length equals 13 residues. Germline CDR1 is SGHTA and CDR2 is FQGNSA.

J is TRBJ2-3 and V is TRBV7-2; TRBD2 aligns across 8 bases. CDR3 size: 16 residues. Trimming took 5 bases from V and 5 from J; bases not matched to a gene: 12. Germline V CDR1 and CDR2: SGHTA, FQGNSA. The CDR3 DNA reads as TGTGCCAGCAGCGCGGGGTGGGCGGGGGGATTAGATACGCAGTATTTT. It specifies CASSAGWAGGLDTQYF.

V is TRBV7-8 and J is TRBJ2-5; weak D call: TRBD2 (6 bases). Germline CDR1 is SGHVS and CDR2 is FQNEAQ. The V end was cut by 5 bases, the J end by 4 bases, with 14 bases between. This CDR3 spans 14 amino acids. The CDR3 spells CASSPTVAVETQYF. CDR3 nucleotide sequence: TGTGCCAGCAGCCCCACGGTAGCGGTAGAGACCCAGTACTTC.

V and J are TRBV5-1 and TRBJ2-7; D perhaps matches TRBD2 (5 bases). Germline V CDR1 and CDR2: SGHRS, YFSETQ. The CDR3 contains 15 residues. V lost 1 base and J lost 3, with 14 bases in between. CDR3 in amino acids: CASSLTQGGVYEQYF. CDR3 bases: TGCGCCAGCAGCTTGACACAAGGAGGAGTCTACGAGCAGTACTTC.

CDR3 bases: TGTGCCAGCAGTGAAATCGAACAGGGAAACACTGAAGCTTTCTTT. This sequence encodes CASSEIEQGNTEAFF. V gene TRBV6-1 combines with J gene TRBJ1-1, with TRBD1 as a possible D gene (6 bases). The V end lost 2 bases, the J end lost 2 bases, and 12 bases lay between the germline ends. Germline values: CDR1 MNHNS, CDR2 SASEGT. This CDR3 is 15 amino acids long.

This rearrangement joins TRBV28 to TRBJ1-1; D possibly corresponds to TRBD1 (5 bases). The V and J ends lost 9 bases and 4 bases respectively, with 24 bases between them. The CDR3 is made up of 16 amino acids. CDR1 and CDR2 from the germline V gene are MDHEN and SYDVKM. CDR3 region: CASTLLPGLRGTEAFF. CDR3 DNA sequence: TGTGCCAGTACACTCCTTCCAGGGTTAAGAGGCACTGAAGCTTTCTTT.

V gene TRBV2 combines with J gene TRBJ2-1; a possible D gene is TRBD1 (6 bases). With 1 base removed from V and 6 bases from J, the gap between germline ends came to 16 bases. This CDR3 is built from 16 residues. Germline lookup yields CDR1 SNHLY and CDR2 FYNNEI. The CDR3 DNA is TGTGCCAGCAGTGAAGAAAGTTTTCTCAGGGGCAATGAGCAGTTCTTC. Translated, it gives CASSEESFLRGNEQFF.

V is TRBV18 and J is TRBJ1-1, with D maybe TRBD1 (5 bases). Germline V gene lookup returns CDR1 KGHSH and CDR2 LQKENI. The CDR3 runs to 15 residues. V was cut by 5 bases and J by 4 bases, with 17 bases left in between. In DNA form, the CDR3 reads TGTGCCAGCTCATCCAGGGCGCCTGACGGCACTGAAGCTTTCTTT. It codes for CASSSRAPDGTEAFF.

The V call is TRBV28, the J call TRBJ1-1; 9 bases fit TRBD1. J lost 3 bases, V lost 4 bases, and 9 bases had no gene match. Germline assignment: CDR1 MDHEN and CDR2 SYDVKM. The CDR3 consists of 16 residues. Written as DNA, the CDR3 is TGTGCCAGCAGTTCAAGGGACAGGGCGAAGTACACTGAAGCTTTCTTT. Its translation is CASSSRDRAKYTEAFF.

The chain combines TRBV9 with TRBJ2-1, with 8 bases aligning to TRBD2. Unmatched junction bases numbered 10, after V lost 0 bases and J lost 5 bases. The germline CDR1 and CDR2 sequences are SGDLS and YYNGEE. CDR3 length equals 17 residues. Written as DNA, the CDR3 is TGTGCCAGCAGCGTAGTACCCGGACTAGCTGTCGACAATGAGCAGTTCTTC. Its translation is CASSVVPGLAVDNEQFF.

The chain couples TRBV23-1 to TRBJ2-3; 9 bases are shared with TRBD1. TRBV23-1 has ORF status, its function being uncertain. CDR3 length: 19 residues. Unmatched junction bases numbered 16, after V lost 4 bases and J lost 2 bases. The CDR3 coding sequence is TGCGCCAGCAGTCCGACAGGGGGGAGTATTAGGGACTACACAGATACGCAGTATTTT. It yields the protein CASSPTGGSIRDYTDTQYF.

This clone came up once. The genes are TRBV5-5 and TRBJ2-3; 9 bases line up with TRBD2. The CDR3 contains 16 residues. The ends lost 0 bases at V and 10 bases at J; junction bases unmatched: 12. Germline-derived CDR1 and CDR2 are SGHKS and YYEKEE (reference sequence). CDR3 nucleotides: TGTGCCAGCAGCTTGGAGCCTAGCGGGGTTTCAAGGGCGCAGTATTTT. This sequence encodes CASSLEPSGVSRAQYF.

This rearrangement joins TRBV2 to TRBJ2-5; D ambiguous. CDR1 SNHLY and CDR2 FYNNEI come from the germline V gene. The V gene lost 4 bases and the J gene lost 3 bases, with 6 bases spanning the gap. CDR3 length: 12 residues. The CDR3 sequence: CASSASEETQYF. CDR3 nucleotides: TGTGCCAGCAGTGCCTCGGAAGAGACCCAGTACTTC.

This rearrangement joins TRBV14 to TRBJ2-1, with D maybe TRBD2 (5 bases). The V end lost 1 base, the J end lost 9 bases, and 10 bases lay between the germline ends. Germline CDR1 is SGHDN and CDR2 is FVKESK. The CDR3 runs 13 residues. The CDR3 region is CASSQGLASEQFF. In DNA, the CDR3 is TGTGCCAGCAGCCAAGGGCTAGCTAGTGAGCAGTTCTTC.

This clone occurred once. The chain has TRBV7-8 and TRBJ2-1; D is undetermined. Trimming took off 3 bases at V and 5 bases at J, with 8 bases between the two ends. Germline CDR1 and CDR2: SGHVS and FQNEAQ. This CDR3 has 13 residues. This CDR3 reads CASSLGLNNEQFF. The CDR3 DNA sequence: TGTGCCAGCAGCTTGGGCTTAAACAATGAGCAGTTCTTC.

The chain carries TRBV10-3 and TRBJ1-1, with 9 bases matching TRBD1. V gave up 0 bases and J gave up 5 bases; unmatched junction bases: 4. Germline values: CDR1 ENHRY, CDR2 SYGVKD. The CDR3 has 15 amino acids. CDR3 sequence reads: CAISESVTGGTEAFF. The CDR3 DNA sequence: TGTGCCATCAGTGAGTCAGTGACAGGGGGAACTGAAGCTTTCTTT.

The chain is built from TRBV5-5 and TRBJ2-5, with 7 bases that match TRBD2. CDR1 SGHKS and CDR2 YYEKEE come from the germline V gene (reference sequence). The CDR3 extends over 16 amino acids. The V and J ends lost 4 bases and 4 bases, in that order; junction bases with no gene match: 13. Written as DNA, the CDR3 is TGTGCCAGCAGCGCTATAGCGGGTGGGGCGCCAGAGACCCAGTACTTC. It translates to CASSAIAGGAPETQYF.

The chain employs TRBV18 and TRBJ2-3, with 7 bases lining up with TRBD1. The CDR3 is 13 amino acids. V was pared by 2 bases and J by 6 bases, with 2 bases of the junction left unmatched. Germline CDR1 KGHSH, CDR2 LQKENI. The CDR3 DNA reads as TGTGCCAGCTCACCAGAGGGGGCCGATACGCAGTATTTT. Amino acids: CASSPEGADTQYF.

The rearrangement joins TRBV30 to TRBJ1-4; 8 bases map to TRBD1. Germline V gene lookup returns CDR1 GTSNPN and CDR2 SVGIG (reference sequence). The V segment lost 1 base and the J segment 0 bases; nucleotides outside the gene matches: 4. This CDR3 comprises 16 residues. The CDR3 nucleotides are TGTGCCTGGAGTGGGACAGGGCTCCCAACTAATGAAAAACTGTTTTTT. This translates into CAWSGTGLPTNEKLFF.

The CDR3 nucleotides are TGTGCCATCAGTGAGTCTCCAGCGGGGGGGGAGACCCAGTACTTC. Its protein is CAISESPAGGETQYF. This rearrangement joins TRBV10-3 to TRBJ2-5, with TRBD2 matching over 10 bases. Germline assignment: CDR1 ENHRY and CDR2 SYGVKD. The V segment lost 0 bases and the J segment 5 bases; nucleotides outside the gene matches: 3. The CDR3 is made up of 15 amino acids.

The rearrangement uses TRBV5-4 and TRBJ1-2; 7 nucleotides match TRBD1. The CDR3 has 13 amino acids. Germline-derived CDR1 and CDR2 are SGHNT and YYREEE (reference sequence). The junction had 2 bases not matched to a gene; V was cut back by 4 bases and J by 2 bases. CDR3 sequence: CASSQTGNYGYTF. DNA for the CDR3: TGTGCCAGCAGCCAGACAGGGAACTATGGCTACACCTTC.

This sequence joins TRBV7-2 and TRBJ2-1; TRBD2 aligns across 11 bases. This CDR3 has 16 amino acids. V dropped 5 bases and J dropped 4; count of bases not matched to a gene: 7. Germline CDR1 SGHTA, CDR2 FQGNSA. Here the CDR3 reads CASSPTGTSGYNEQFF. In DNA form, the CDR3 reads TGTGCCAGCAGCCCTACAGGGACTAGCGGATACAATGAGCAGTTCTTC.

This chain links TRBV5-1 with TRBJ1-5; D may be TRBD1 (6 bases). This CDR3 region has 16 residues. Trimming took off 0 bases at V and 1 base at J, with 11 bases between the two ends. Germline V gives CDR1 SGHRS, CDR2 YFSETQ. DNA for the CDR3: TGCGCCAGCAGCTTGGAGGGAAGGGGGAGCAATCAGCCCCAGCATTTT. It codes for CASSLEGRGSNQPQHF.

This rearrangement joins TRBV6-5 to TRBJ1-1; D remains unclear. CDR3 length equals 15 residues. The germline V gene encodes CDR1 MNHEY and CDR2 SVGAGI. The V end lost 5 bases, the J end lost 4 bases, and 17 bases lay between the germline ends. DNA of the CDR3: TGTGCCAGCAGTCAGATCCGGGAGCCACGCACTGAAGCTTTCTTT. This gives the protein CASSQIREPRTEAFF.

The chain combines TRBV6-5 with TRBJ1-2; D is perhaps TRBD1 (6 bases). This CDR3 has 14 residues. V dropped 6 bases and J dropped 4 bases, with 15 bases sitting between them. Germline values: CDR1 MNHEY, CDR2 SVGAGI. CDR3 nucleotides: TGTGCCAGCAGGCGACAGGAGCCTGTCTATGGCTACACCTTC. Protein: CASRRQEPVYGYTF.

The chain recombines TRBV6-1 with TRBJ2-1; 14 nucleotides align to TRBD2. V lost 3 bases to trimming and J lost 8 bases; unmatched junction nucleotides: 9. This CDR3 has 17 residues. CDR1 is MNHNS and CDR2 is SASEGT in the germline V gene. CDR3 in amino acids: CASSDRTSGGPGYEQFF. DNA of the CDR3: TGTGCCAGCAGTGATCGGACTAGCGGGGGGCCGGGGTATGAGCAGTTCTTC.

This clone was detected a few times. This sequence joins TRBV6-5 and TRBJ2-7, with 8 bases matching TRBD1. V was pared by 6 bases and J by 2 bases, with 9 bases of the junction left unmatched. This CDR3 is built from 15 residues. Germline-derived CDR1 and CDR2 are MNHEY and SVGAGI. CDR3 nucleotides: TGTGCCAGCAGCCTCCCCGGGACAGGCCCCTACGAGCAGTACTTC. Encoded protein: CASSLPGTGPYEQYF.

Turning to this clone: Mismatch with germline at one junction end may stem from a read error. V usage is TRBV6-5 and J usage is TRBJ1-2; D is possibly TRBD1 (6 bases). Germline CDR1 is MNHEY and CDR2 is SVGAGI. The length of the CDR3 is 13 residues. CDR3: CASSHSTGGEYTF. In DNA, the CDR3 is TGTGCCAGCAGTCACTCCACGGGGGGCGAATACACCTTC.

This chain connects TRBV11-3 to TRBJ2-2; 7 bases line up with TRBD1. CDR1 and CDR2 from the germline V gene are SGHNT and YENEEA. Losses at the gene ends were 5 bases for V and 8 bases for J; bases not matched to a gene: 5. The CDR3 runs to 13 residues. In DNA, the CDR3 is TGTGCCAGCAGCGTACAGGGGTTTGGGGAGCTGTTTTTT. Translating it yields CASSVQGFGELFF.

This clone was observed a few times. The V call is TRBV11-2, the J call TRBJ2-7; maybe TRBD1 (5 bases). The CDR3 has 14 residues. V lost 3 bases, J lost 3 bases, and 12 bases lay in between. In germline, CDR1 is SGHAT, CDR2 FQNNGV. Here the CDR3 DNA reads TGTGCCAGCAGCTTGGCAGGGAAGGTCTACGAGCAGTACTTC. Translating it yields CASSLAGKVYEQYF.